A selection of T cell receptor beta chains follows, all from one sample in a study of T cells after yellow fever vaccination. TCRdb re-called the 5' RACE reads through MiXCR, storing one row per CDR3 protein. The repertoire consists of 25,000 to 35,000 distinct CDR3 sequences, with less than 6.5% occurring once and the leading ten covering under 50%. The source material was CD8+ T cells sorted from PBMCs, sampled 10 days after the yellow fever booster vaccination. These receptors were obtained from a man younger than 45 who received the YFV17D yellow fever vaccine. Both conserved end residues are part of each CDR3. Fields, in order: D gene, V gene, J gene, clone size, CDR3 protein, CDR3 DNA. D genes are given only for firm matches. Clone size is not always given. Where it is, it says once, few, many or a class for expanded clones.

D gene: TRBD1
V gene: TRBV6-5
J gene: TRBJ2-7
clone size: many
CDR3 protein: CASSSGTGEGAYEQYF
CDR3 DNA: TGTGCCAGCAGTTCCGGGACAGGGGAGGGGGCCTACGAGCAGTACTTC

D gene: TRBD2
V gene: TRBV6-5
J gene: TRBJ2-7
clone size: many
CDR3 protein: CASSLTSGSFSSYEQYF
CDR3 DNA: TGTGCCAGCAGTTTGACTAGCGGGAGTTTTAGCTCCTACGAGCAGTACTTC

D gene: .
V gene: TRBV7-9
J gene: TRBJ1-5
clone size: many
CDR3 protein: CASSLDSSSQPQHF
CDR3 DNA: TGTGCCAGCAGCTTAGACAGCTCCAGTCAGCCCCAGCATTTT

D gene: .
V gene: TRBV2
J gene: TRBJ1-1
clone size: many
CDR3 protein: CASGGGGEAFF
CDR3 DNA: TGTGCCAGCGGAGGTGGGGGCGAAGCTTTCTTT

D gene: TRBD2
V gene: TRBV20-1
J gene: TRBJ2-5
clone size: many
CDR3 protein: CSARDYTTSPGQVQETQYF
CDR3 DNA: TGCAGTGCTAGAGATTACACGACTAGCCCCGGGCAGGTACAAGAGACCCAGTACTTC

D gene: .
V gene: TRBV4-3
J gene: TRBJ2-2
clone size: many
CDR3 protein: CASSQDYSATGELFF
CDR3 DNA: TGCGCCAGCAGCCAAGATTACAGCGCCACCGGGGAGCTGTTTTTT

D gene: .
V gene: TRBV12-3/TRBV12-4
J gene: TRBJ2-1
clone size: many
CDR3 protein: CASNTVPIGEQFF
CDR3 DNA: TGTGCCAGCAACACGGTTCCGATAGGGGAGCAGTTCTTC

D gene: TRBD2
V gene: TRBV23-1
J gene: TRBJ2-2
clone size: few
CDR3 protein: CASSRLGQLAGETGELFF
CDR3 DNA: TGCGCCAGCAGTCGATTGGGGCAACTAGCGGGAGAAACCGGGGAGCTGTTTTTT

D gene: TRBD1
V gene: TRBV29-1
J gene: TRBJ1-1
clone size: many
CDR3 protein: CSVDWTGGTEAFF
CDR3 DNA: TGCAGCGTTGATTGGACAGGAGGGACTGAAGCTTTCTTT

D gene: TRBD2
V gene: TRBV29-1
J gene: TRBJ2-1
clone size: many
CDR3 protein: CSVEGTRIYNEQFF
CDR3 DNA: TGCAGCGTTGAAGGGACTAGAATTTACAATGAGCAGTTCTTC

D gene: .
V gene: TRBV18
J gene: TRBJ2-6
clone size: many
CDR3 protein: CASSTGANVLTF
CDR3 DNA: TGTGCCAGCTCAACCGGGGCCAACGTCCTGACTTTC

D gene: .
V gene: TRBV6-5
J gene: TRBJ2-5
clone size: .
CDR3 protein: CASGPGVETQYF
CDR3 DNA: TGTGCCAGCGGACCGGGTGTGGAGACCCAGTACTTC

D gene: .
V gene: TRBV7-6
J gene: TRBJ2-7
clone size: many
CDR3 protein: CASSLGGLSTYEQYF
CDR3 DNA: TGTGCCAGCAGCTTAGGGGGACTCTCCACCTACGAGCAGTACTTC

D gene: .
V gene: TRBV4-2
J gene: TRBJ2-2
clone size: many
CDR3 protein: CASGPENDWELFF
CDR3 DNA: TGTGCCAGCGGTCCTGAGAACGACTGGGAGCTGTTTTTT

D gene: TRBD2
V gene: TRBV10-3
J gene: TRBJ2-7
clone size: many
CDR3 protein: CAISGETSGHYEQYF
CDR3 DNA: TGTGCCATCAGTGGGGAGACTAGCGGGCACTACGAGCAGTACTTC

D gene: .
V gene: TRBV29-1
J gene: TRBJ2-7
clone size: many
CDR3 protein: CSGSGGNSYEQYF
CDR3 DNA: TGCAGCGGTTCCGGCGGGAACTCCTACGAGCAGTACTTC

D gene: .
V gene: TRBV25-1
J gene: TRBJ1-5
clone size: many
CDR3 protein: CASSASNSNQPQHF
CDR3 DNA: TGTGCCAGCAGTGCCAGTAATAGCAATCAGCCCCAGCATTTT

D gene: .
V gene: TRBV6-2/TRBV6-3
J gene: TRBJ2-1
clone size: many
CDR3 protein: CASSYFEGDNEQFF
CDR3 DNA: TGTGCCAGCAGTTACTTCGAAGGGGACAATGAGCAGTTCTTC

D gene: TRBD1
V gene: TRBV5-6
J gene: TRBJ2-1
clone size: many
CDR3 protein: CASSWGQWDEQFF
CDR3 DNA: TGTGCCAGCAGCTGGGGACAGTGGGATGAGCAGTTCTTC

D gene: .
V gene: TRBV20-1
J gene: TRBJ2-1
clone size: few
CDR3 protein: CSARDLGSGYNEQFF
CDR3 DNA: TGCAGTGCTAGAGATCTCGGGTCGGGATACAATGAGCAGTTCTTC

D gene: TRBD1
V gene: TRBV10-3
J gene: TRBJ1-2
clone size: many
CDR3 protein: CAIDREPYGYTF
CDR3 DNA: TGTGCCATCGACAGGGAACCATATGGCTACACCTTC

D gene: .
V gene: TRBV19
J gene: TRBJ2-2
clone size: many
CDR3 protein: CASSIRGFIGELFF
CDR3 DNA: TGTGCCAGTAGTATTAGGGGCTTTATAGGGGAGCTGTTTTTT

D gene: .
V gene: TRBV5-5
J gene: TRBJ2-1
clone size: many
CDR3 protein: CASSDATEQFF
CDR3 DNA: TGTGCCAGCAGCGATGCCACTGAGCAGTTCTTC

D gene: TRBD1
V gene: TRBV6-5
J gene: TRBJ1-2
clone size: many
CDR3 protein: CASSSTGQEDGAAYGYTF
CDR3 DNA: TGTGCCAGCAGTTCCACCGGACAGGAGGATGGGGCGGCTTATGGCTACACCTTC

D gene: TRBD1
V gene: TRBV3-1
J gene: TRBJ2-1
clone size: .
CDR3 protein: CAICFVLRQGEESYNEQFF
CDR3 DNA: TGTGCCATCTGTTTTGTGTTGAGACAGGGCGAGGAGTCCTACAATGAGCAGTTCTTC

D gene: .
V gene: TRBV4-1
J gene: TRBJ2-7
clone size: many
CDR3 protein: CASSQAPGHYEQYF
CDR3 DNA: TGCGCCAGCAGCCAAGCCCCGGGGCACTACGAGCAGTACTTC

D gene: .
V gene: TRBV11-2
J gene: TRBJ2-7
clone size: many
CDR3 protein: CASSLAGAWEQYF
CDR3 DNA: TGTGCCAGCAGCTTAGCGGGGGCTTGGGAGCAGTACTTC

D gene: .
V gene: TRBV7-9
J gene: TRBJ1-2
clone size: medium-sized
CDR3 protein: CASSGQLNYGYTF
CDR3 DNA: TGTGCCAGCAGTGGACAGCTGAACTATGGCTACACCTTC

D gene: TRBD2
V gene: TRBV27
J gene: TRBJ2-5
clone size: medium-sized
CDR3 protein: CASSLSRTSGHKETQYF
CDR3 DNA: TGTGCCAGCAGTTTATCGAGGACTAGCGGGCACAAGGAGACCCAGTACTTC

D gene: .
V gene: TRBV12-5
J gene: TRBJ2-7
clone size: many
CDR3 protein: CASGTGYFEQYF
CDR3 DNA: TGTGCTAGTGGCACCGGATATTTCGAGCAGTACTTC

D gene: TRBD2
V gene: TRBV6-2/TRBV6-3
J gene: TRBJ2-3
clone size: many
CDR3 protein: CASSGSGSPTDTQYF
CDR3 DNA: TGTGCCAGCAGCGGTAGCGGGAGCCCCACAGATACGCAGTATTTT

D gene: .
V gene: TRBV27
J gene: TRBJ2-1
clone size: many
CDR3 protein: CASSAVSGGLAKFF
CDR3 DNA: TGTGCCAGCAGTGCCGTTTCCGGAGGGCTAGCTAAGTTCTTC

D gene: TRBD1
V gene: TRBV7-9
J gene: TRBJ1-1
clone size: many
CDR3 protein: CASSRGQMNTEAFF
CDR3 DNA: TGTGCCAGCAGCCGGGGACAGATGAACACTGAAGCTTTCTTT

D gene: .
V gene: TRBV4-3
J gene: TRBJ1-6
clone size: many
CDR3 protein: CASSQEESSPLHF
CDR3 DNA: TGCGCCAGCAGCCAAGAGGAAAGTTCACCCCTCCACTTT

D gene: TRBD2
V gene: TRBV19
J gene: TRBJ2-7
clone size: many
CDR3 protein: CASRMTSGSYEQYF
CDR3 DNA: TGTGCCAGTAGAATGACTAGCGGGAGTTACGAGCAGTACTTC

D gene: .
V gene: TRBV7-2
J gene: TRBJ2-7
clone size: many
CDR3 protein: CASSKPGLNYEQYF
CDR3 DNA: TGTGCCAGCAGCAAACCGGGACTGAACTACGAGCAGTACTTC

D gene: TRBD1
V gene: TRBV9
J gene: TRBJ1-1
clone size: many
CDR3 protein: CASSASDRPLEAFF
CDR3 DNA: TGTGCCAGCAGCGCGTCGGACAGGCCCTTGGAAGCTTTCTTT

D gene: .
V gene: TRBV24-1
J gene: TRBJ2-7
clone size: many
CDR3 protein: CATSDSGQLEQYF
CDR3 DNA: TGTGCCACCAGTGATTCGGGCCAACTCGAGCAGTACTTC

D gene: TRBD2
V gene: TRBV4-3
J gene: TRBJ2-3
clone size: many
CDR3 protein: CASSQEWTSDTWGDTQYF
CDR3 DNA: TGCGCCAGCAGCCAAGAGTGGACTAGCGACACTTGGGGAGATACGCAGTATTTT

D gene: .
V gene: TRBV28
J gene: TRBJ1-1
clone size: many
CDR3 protein: CASSFGGGYATEAFF
CDR3 DNA: TGTGCCAGCAGTTTCGGGGGGGGGTATGCGACTGAAGCTTTCTTT

D gene: TRBD1
V gene: TRBV20-1
J gene: TRBJ1-1
clone size: many
CDR3 protein: CSARDRWTGLEAFF
CDR3 DNA: TGCAGTGCTAGAGATCGCTGGACAGGGTTAGAAGCTTTCTTT

D gene: .
V gene: TRBV5-1
J gene: TRBJ2-5
clone size: many
CDR3 protein: CASSLGGGSQETQYF
CDR3 DNA: TGCGCCAGCAGCTTGGGAGGGGGGAGTCAAGAGACCCAGTACTTC